The following is a T cell receptor (beta chain) sequence with its context. The antigen is unknown. The data belong to a study of cytomegalovirus exposure and HLA in healthy donors. Study-wide points: An analysis done earlier found most TCR beta V segments productive about 87% or about 30% of the time. A link between a missense DCLRE1C variant and TCR beta V- and J-gene trimming emerged from a later analysis. Later analysis showed most CMV-associated TCR beta chains appearing HLA-restricted. Rates of TCR association differed by HLA locus in a later analysis, with DRB1 highest and HLA-C lowest.

It was with 60 Vbeta and 13 Jbeta primers that the PCR ran. Using immunoSEQ multiplex PCR, the repertoire was profiled, and TCRdb retains in-frame clones only, with some absent. Here the sample spans 100,000 to 150,000 clones, approximately 69% being singletons. CDR3 length: 14 residues. CDR1 is MNHNS, CDR2 SASEGT, per germline. The ends lost 6 bases at V and 5 bases at J; junction bases unmatched: 9. The J gene is TRBJ1-2, the V gene TRBV6-1; 7 bases map to TRBD1. Sequencing input: PBMCs. The receptor was isolated from a man aged 35 to 55 in good health and CMV-seropositive. The CDR3 reads CASSQRQGSYGYTF. For the CDR3, the DNA is TGTGCCAGCAGCCAGAGACAGGGTAGTTATGGCTACACCTTC.